This TCR beta chain was profiled in a study of blood T cells in healthy people across ages. V was trimmed by 1 base and J by 0 bases, leaving 10 bases between them. The CDR3 runs 16 residues. In germline, CDR1 is DFQATT, CDR2 SNEGSKA (reference sequence). This clonotype was seen more than once but under ten times. The antigen is undetermined. Whole-study findings and limits: Higher diversity, along with more naive CD4+ cells, distinguished long-lived donors from aged donors.

The use of a sample-barcoded 5' primer and a J-beta primer mix characterized a second PCR of 7 to 11 cycles. Every molecule of cDNA carried a tag from a template-switch adaptor with 12 random nucleotides. MiXCR was run by TCRdb on the 5' RACE reads, yielding one entry per CDR3 protein. The sample contains about a million distinct CDR3 sequences, just over 50% of which appear only once. Total RNA was isolated from each sample in quantities of at least 5.5 micrograms. The source material was blood. This clonotype was sampled from a woman in her sixties in good health. The V gene is TRBV20-1, the J gene TRBJ2-6; D may be TRBD1 or TRBD2 (5 bases each). CDR3 in DNA: TGCAGTGCTAGAGGGGGGACGTACTCTGGGGCCAACGTCCTGACTTTC. Translation gives CSARGGTYSGANVLTF.